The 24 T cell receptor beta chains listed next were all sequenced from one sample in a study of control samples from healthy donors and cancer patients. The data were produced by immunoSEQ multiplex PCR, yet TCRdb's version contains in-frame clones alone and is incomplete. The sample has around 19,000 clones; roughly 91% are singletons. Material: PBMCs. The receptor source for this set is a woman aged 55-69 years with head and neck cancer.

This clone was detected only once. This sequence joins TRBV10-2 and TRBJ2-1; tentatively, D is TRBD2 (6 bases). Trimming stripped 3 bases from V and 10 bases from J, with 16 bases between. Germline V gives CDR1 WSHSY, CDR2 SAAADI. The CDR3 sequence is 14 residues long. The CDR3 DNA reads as TGCGCCAGCAGTGAACCAGGAGGGTTTGAGGAGCAGTTCTTC. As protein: CASSEPGGFEEQFF.

This CDR3 reads CASSSRLAGNPSYEQYF. The CDR3, as DNA: TGTGCCAGCAGCTCCCGACTAGCGGGAAATCCCTCCTACGAGCAGTACTTC. This chain connects TRBV5-6 to TRBJ2-7; 11 bases fit TRBD2. Per the germline V gene, CDR1 is SGHDT and CDR2 is YYEEEE. V trimming: 3 bases; J trimming: 0 bases; junction bases outside the gene matches: 8. CDR3 size: 17 residues.

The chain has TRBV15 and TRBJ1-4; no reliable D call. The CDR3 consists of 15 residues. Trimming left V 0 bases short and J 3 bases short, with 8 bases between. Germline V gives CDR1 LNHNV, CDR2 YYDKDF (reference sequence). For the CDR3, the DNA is TGTGCCACCAGCAGAGACAAGGGTTCTAATGAAAAACTGTTTTTT. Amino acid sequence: CATSRDKGSNEKLFF. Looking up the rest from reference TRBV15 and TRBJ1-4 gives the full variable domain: DAMVIQNPRYQVTQFGKPVTLSCSQTLNHNVMYWYQQKSSQAPKLLFHYYDKDFNNEADTPDNFQSRRPNTSFCFLDIRSPGLGDTAMYLCATSRDKGSNEKLFFGSGTQLSVL.

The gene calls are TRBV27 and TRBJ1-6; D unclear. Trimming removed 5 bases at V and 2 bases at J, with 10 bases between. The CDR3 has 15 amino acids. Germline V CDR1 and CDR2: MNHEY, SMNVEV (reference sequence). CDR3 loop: CASSPGGTYNSPLHF. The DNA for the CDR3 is TGTGCCAGCAGTCCCGGAGGAACCTATAATTCACCCCTCCACTTT.

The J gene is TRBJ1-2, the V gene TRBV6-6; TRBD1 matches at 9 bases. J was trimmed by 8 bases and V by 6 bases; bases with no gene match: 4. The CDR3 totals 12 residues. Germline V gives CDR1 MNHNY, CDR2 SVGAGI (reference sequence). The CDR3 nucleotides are TGTGCCAGCAGAACAGGGGGCTTGGGCTACACCTTC. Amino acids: CASRTGGLGYTF.

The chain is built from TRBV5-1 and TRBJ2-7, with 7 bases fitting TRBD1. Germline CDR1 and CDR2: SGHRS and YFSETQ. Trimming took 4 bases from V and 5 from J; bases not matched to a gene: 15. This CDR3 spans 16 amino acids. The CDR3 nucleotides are TGCGCCAGCAGCCGGGCCGAGGGGGCCGGTCTCCACGAGCAGTACTTC. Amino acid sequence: CASSRAEGAGLHEQYF.

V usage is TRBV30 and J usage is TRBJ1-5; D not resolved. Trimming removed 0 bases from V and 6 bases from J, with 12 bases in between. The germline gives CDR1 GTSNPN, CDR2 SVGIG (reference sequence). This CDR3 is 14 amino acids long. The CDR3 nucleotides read TGTGCCTGGAGTGTAGGAGGGAAAGGTCAGCCCCAGCATTTT. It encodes CAWSVGGKGQPQHF.

For the CDR3, the DNA is TGTGCCAGCAGTTTCGGGACGCTTATGCTTAGCAATCAGCCCCAGCATTTT. It yields the protein CASSFGTLMLSNQPQHF. The rearrangement joins TRBV28 to TRBJ1-5; TRBD1 might be the D (5 bases). CDR1 MDHEN and CDR2 SYDVKM come from the germline V gene. The CDR3 is 17 amino acids. V lost 3 bases, J lost 0 bases, and 15 bases lay in between.

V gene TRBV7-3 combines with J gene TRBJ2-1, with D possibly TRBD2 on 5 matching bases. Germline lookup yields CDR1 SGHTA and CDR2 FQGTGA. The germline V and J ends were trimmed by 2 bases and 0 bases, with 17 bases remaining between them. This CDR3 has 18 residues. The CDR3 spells CASSLFQPTGSSYNEQFF. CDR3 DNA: TGTGCCAGCAGCTTATTCCAACCAACGGGAAGCTCCTACAATGAGCAGTTCTTC.

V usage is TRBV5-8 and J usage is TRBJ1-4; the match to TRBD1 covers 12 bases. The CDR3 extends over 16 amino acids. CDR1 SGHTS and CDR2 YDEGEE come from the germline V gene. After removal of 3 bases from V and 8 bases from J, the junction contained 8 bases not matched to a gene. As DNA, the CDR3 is TGTGCCAGCAGCTCAACCAAGGGGACAGGGGGCGAAAAACTGTTTTTT. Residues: CASSSTKGTGGEKLFF.

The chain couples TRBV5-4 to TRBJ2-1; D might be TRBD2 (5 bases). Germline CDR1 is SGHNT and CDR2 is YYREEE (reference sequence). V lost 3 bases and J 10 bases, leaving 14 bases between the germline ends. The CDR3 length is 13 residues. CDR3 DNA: TGTGCCAGCAGCTCCGGACTCAACGAAGAGCAGTTCTTC. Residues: CASSSGLNEEQFF.

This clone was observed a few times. The CDR3 sequence is CAISESGHQAFF. DNA of the CDR3: TGTGCCATCAGTGAATCGGGACACCAAGCTTTCTTT. The rearrangement links TRBV10-3 to TRBJ1-1; possibly TRBD1 for D (6 bases). Germline V gene sequence: CDR1 ENHRY, CDR2 SYGVKD. CDR3 length: 12 amino acids. V lost 3 bases and J lost 9, with 11 bases in between.

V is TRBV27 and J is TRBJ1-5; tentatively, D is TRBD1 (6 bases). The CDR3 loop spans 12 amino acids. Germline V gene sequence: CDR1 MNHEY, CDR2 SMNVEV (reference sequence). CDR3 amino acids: CTAGESNQPQHF. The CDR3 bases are TGTACCGCAGGGGAGAGCAATCAGCCCCAGCATTTT.

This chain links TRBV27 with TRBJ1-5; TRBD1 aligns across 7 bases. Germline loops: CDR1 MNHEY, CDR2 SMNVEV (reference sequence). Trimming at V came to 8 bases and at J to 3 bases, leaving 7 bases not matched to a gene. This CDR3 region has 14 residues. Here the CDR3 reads CASSTDRDNQPQHF. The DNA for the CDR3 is TGTGCCAGCTCCACTGACAGGGACAATCAGCCCCAGCATTTT.

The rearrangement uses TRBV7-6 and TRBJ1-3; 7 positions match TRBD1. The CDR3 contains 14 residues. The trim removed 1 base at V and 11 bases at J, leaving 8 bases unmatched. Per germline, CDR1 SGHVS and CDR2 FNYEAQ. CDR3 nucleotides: TGTGCCAGCAGCTTAGGACCACAGGGGCTCGCCATATATTTT. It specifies CASSLGPQGLAIYF.

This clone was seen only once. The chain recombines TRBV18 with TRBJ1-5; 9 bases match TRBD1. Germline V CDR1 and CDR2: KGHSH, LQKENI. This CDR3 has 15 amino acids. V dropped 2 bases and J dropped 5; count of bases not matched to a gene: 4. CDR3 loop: CASSPGQGRHQPQHF. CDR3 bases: TGTGCCAGCTCACCAGGACAGGGGCGACATCAGCCCCAGCATTTT.

CDR3 protein: CASSQLGGSRSSSGNTIYF. The CDR3 DNA sequence: TGTGCCAGCAGCCAGTTGGGAGGGAGCCGGAGTAGCTCTGGAAACACCATATATTTT. This chain links TRBV4-2 with TRBJ1-3; D ambiguous. Trimming left V 3 bases short and J 0 bases short, with 21 bases between. The length of the CDR3 is 19 residues. Germline assignment: CDR1 LGHNA and CDR2 YNFKEQ.

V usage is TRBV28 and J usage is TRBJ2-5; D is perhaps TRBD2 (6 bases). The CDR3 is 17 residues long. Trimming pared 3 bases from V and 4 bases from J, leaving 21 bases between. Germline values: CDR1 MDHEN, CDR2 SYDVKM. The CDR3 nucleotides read TGTGCCAGCAGTTTGGGACCGGCTAGCGCCCCGGGAGAGACCCAGTACTTC. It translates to CASSLGPASAPGETQYF.

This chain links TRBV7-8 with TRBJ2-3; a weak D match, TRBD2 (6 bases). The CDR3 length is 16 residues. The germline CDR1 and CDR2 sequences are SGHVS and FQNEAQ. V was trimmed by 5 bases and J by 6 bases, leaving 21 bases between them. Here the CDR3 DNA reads TGTGCCAGCAGCCCCAGGGCGGGATTTCAGAGGGATACGCAGTATTTT. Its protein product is CASSPRAGFQRDTQYF.

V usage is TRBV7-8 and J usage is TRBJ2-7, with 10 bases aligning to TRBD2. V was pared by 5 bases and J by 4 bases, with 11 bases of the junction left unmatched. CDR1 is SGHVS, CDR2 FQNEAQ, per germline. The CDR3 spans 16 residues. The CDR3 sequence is CASSPRRGSGRYEQYF. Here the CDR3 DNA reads TGTGCCAGCAGCCCGCGGAGAGGTAGCGGGAGGTACGAGCAGTACTTC.

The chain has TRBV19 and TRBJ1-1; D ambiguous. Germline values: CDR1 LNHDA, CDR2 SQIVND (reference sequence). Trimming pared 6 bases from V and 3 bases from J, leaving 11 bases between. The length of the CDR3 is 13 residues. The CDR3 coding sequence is TGTGCCAGTAGCGCGAGGACTTACACTGAAGCTTTCTTT. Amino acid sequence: CASSARTYTEAFF.

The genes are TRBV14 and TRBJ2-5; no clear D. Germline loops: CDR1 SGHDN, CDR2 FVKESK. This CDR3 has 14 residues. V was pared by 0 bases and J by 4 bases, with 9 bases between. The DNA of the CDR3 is TGTGCCAGCAGCCAAGAGGCGTCGCGAGAGACCCAGTACTTC. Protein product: CASSQEASRETQYF.

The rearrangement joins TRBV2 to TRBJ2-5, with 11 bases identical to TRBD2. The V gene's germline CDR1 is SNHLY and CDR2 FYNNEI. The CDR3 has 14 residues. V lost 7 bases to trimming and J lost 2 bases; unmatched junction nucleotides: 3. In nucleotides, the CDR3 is TGTGCCAGCAAGGGGACTAGCGGACAAGAGACCCAGTACTTC. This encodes CASKGTSGQETQYF.

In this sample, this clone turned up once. The CDR3 sequence is CAISGVNTEAFF. For the CDR3, the DNA is TGTGCCATCAGTGGGGTGAACACTGAAGCTTTCTTT. V is TRBV10-3 and J is TRBJ1-1, with unresolved D. The germline CDR1 and CDR2 sequences are ENHRY and SYGVKD. V lost 4 bases, J lost 0 bases, and 3 bases lay in between. The length of the CDR3 is 12 residues.